This T cell receptor (beta chain) was obtained from a study of T cells in Graves' hyperthyroidism and ophthalmopathy. About the research overall: Sampling of peripheral blood happened at initial diagnosis, prior to any treatment. Study-wide findings and caveats: Most expanded thyroid clonotypes above 0.001 recurred in blood.

TCR beta CDR3 region amplification was performed from RNA transcripts. The study used the HTBI primer set for a first-round RT-PCR of the TCR CDR3. TCRdb re-called the multiplex PCR reads through MiXCR, storing one row per CDR3 protein. The profile shows around 420,000 distinct CDR3 sequences, roughly 13% of them singletons. This clonotype was counted many times. The antigen remains unidentified. Trimming cost V 0 bases and J 1 base, with 9 bases left between them. CDR1 is SGHAT and CDR2 is FQNNGV in the germline V gene. The CDR3 totals 15 residues. The rearrangement uses TRBV11-2 and TRBJ1-1; D remains ambiguous. The clonotype comes from a young woman with Graves' hyperthyroidism. Input material: blood. Here the CDR3 DNA reads TGTGCCAGCAGCTTAGATCCATCAGGGAACACTGAAGCTTTCTTT. It codes for CASSLDPSGNTEAFF.